The rows below give T cell receptor beta chains drawn from one sample of a study of blood T cell repertoires in COVID-19. Only in-frame clones appear in the TCRdb table, and some are missing; sequencing was by immunoSEQ multiplex PCR. The profile shows just under 20,000 clones, roughly 81% of them singletons. Material: peripheral blood. The receptors shown here come from a human donor with active COVID-19. The donor label of this sample is uncertain. The CDR3 runs from the conserved cysteine through the conserved F or W. D genes are given only for firm matches. The listing skips clone size in some rows; elsewhere it reads once, few, many or a size class.

>TRBV12-3/TRBV12-4|TRBJ2-1|-|-
TGTGCCAGCAGTCTTACAGACAATGAGCAGTTCTTC
CASSLTDNEQFF
>TRBV20-1|TRBJ2-7|-|-
TGCAGTGCTAGTAAGGGGGGGAGAGCCTACGAGCAGTACTTC
CSASKGGRAYEQYF
>TRBV5-1|TRBJ2-5|-|TRBD2
TGCGCCAGCGCTAGCGGGAGCACGGAGACCCAGTACTTC
CASASGSTETQYF
>TRBV11-3|TRBJ2-5|-|TRBD1
TGTGCCAGCAGCCCAGGGACAGGGGGAGGAGAGACCCAGTACTTC
CASSPGTGGGETQYF
>TRBV27|TRBJ2-7|-|TRBD1
TGTGCCAGCAGTCTGGAGACAGGGAGCTCCTACGAGCAGTACTTC
CASSLETGSSYEQYF
>TRBV11-2|TRBJ1-6|-|-
TGTGCCAGCAGCCAGACAGAAAATAATTCACCCCTCCACTTT
CASSQTENNSPLHF
>TRBV9|TRBJ2-7|-|-
TGTGCCAGCAGCGTAGACCCCTCCAGGTCCTACGAGCAGTACTTC
CASSVDPSRSYEQYF
>TRBV7-9|TRBJ1-1|-|TRBD1
TGTGCCAGCAGCCCCGTCGGACAGGTGAACACTGAAGCTTTCTTT
CASSPVGQVNTEAFF
>TRBV29-1|TRBJ1-1|few|-
TGCAGCTTTGTACCTTTGGGGCAGGAAACTTTCTTT
CSFVPLGQETFF
>TRBV9|TRBJ2-1|-|-
TGTGCCAGCAGCGGAGGAAGCGGAGGCTCCTACAATGAGCAGTTCTTC
CASSGGSGGSYNEQFF
>TRBV5-5|TRBJ1-2|-|TRBD1
TGTGCCAGCAGACTTGCGGGACAGCCAAACTATGGCTACACCTTC
CASRLAGQPNYGYTF
>TRBV19|TRBJ1-1|-|TRBD1
TGTGCCAGTAGTAGGCGACAGGGAATGAACACTGAAGCTTTCTTT
CASSRRQGMNTEAFF
>TRBV19|TRBJ1-1|-|-
TGTGCCAGTAGTAAGGGGTACACTGAAGCTTTCTTT
CASSKGYTEAFF
>TRBV28|TRBJ1-2|few|-
TGTGCCAGCGGTGAAACGCGTGGCTACACCTTC
CASGETRGYTF
>TRBV21-1|TRBJ2-2|few|-
TGTGCCAGCCTAGGGGGACTAGACCCCGGGGAGCTGTTTTTT
CASLGGLDPGELFF
>TRBV6-2/TRBV6-3|TRBJ1-5|-|-
TGTGCCAGCAGTTACGGGGCCGGGTACAATCAGCCCCAGCATTTT
CASSYGAGYNQPQHF
>TRBV14|TRBJ2-7|-|-
TGTGCCAGCAGCCAGTACTATACAACTAGTCACGAGCAGTACTTC
CASSQYYTTSHEQYF
>TRBV11-3|TRBJ2-2|-|-
TGTGCCAGCAGCCTGAGCATGGGAGTAGGCGGGGAGCTGTTTTTT
CASSLSMGVGGELFF
>TRBV6-1|TRBJ1-2|-|-
TGTGCCAGCAGTGAGTCGGGGTTGGACTATGGCTACACCTTC
CASSESGLDYGYTF
>TRBV5-4|TRBJ2-5|-|-
TGTGCCAGCAGCTACACAGGGTATGGTTCGGAGACCCAGTACTTC
CASSYTGYGSETQYF
>TRBV28|TRBJ1-2|-|TRBD1
TGTGCCAGCAGGCATACAGGGGGAGGCTATGGCTACACCTTC
CASRHTGGGYGYTF
>TRBV19|TRBJ1-5|-|TRBD1
TGTGCCAGTAGGACAGGGGCGAGCAATCAGCCCCAGCATTTT
CASRTGASNQPQHF
>TRBV18|TRBJ2-1|-|-
TGTGCCAGCTCACCGGTCGTCTACTTCTACAATGAGCAGTTCTTC
CASSPVVYFYNEQFF